The entry below gives a single T cell receptor beta chain sequence along with its context. These data originate in a study of T cells in Graves' hyperthyroidism and ophthalmopathy. Template material for amplifying TCR beta CDR3 regions consisted of RNA transcripts. Primed by the HTBI set, a first-round RT-PCR was run on the TCR CDR3. TCRdb re-analysed the multiplex PCR reads in MiXCR, keeping a single row per CDR3 protein. This table has approximately 620,000 distinct CDR3 sequences, about 14% appearing once. CDR3 length: 11 amino acids. V was cut by 7 bases and J by 6 bases, with 6 bases left in between. The germline CDR1 and CDR2 sequences are SEHNR and FQNEAQ (reference sequence).

The chain combines TRBV7-9 with TRBJ1-4, with D unclear. The sequence was collected from a woman aged 25-40 years with Graves' hyperthyroidism that later progressed to Graves' ophthalmopathy. Sequencing was performed on blood. CDR3 sequence: CASTADEKLFF. CDR3 bases: TGTGCCAGCACCGCTGATGAAAAACTGTTTTTT.